The rows below give T cell receptor beta chains drawn from one sample of a study of blood T cell repertoires in COVID-19. Clones were read by immunoSEQ multiplex PCR, and TCRdb kept only the in-frame ones, dropping some. The data contain approximately 500,000 clones, 85% to 90% of them singletons. Material for sequencing was peripheral blood. The receptors derive from a woman aged 50 to 65 with COVID-19, enrolled during active disease. CDR3s include the opening cysteine and the closing phenylalanine or tryptophan. The D gene is left open where the match is weak. Clone size, where shown, is once, few, many, or a class for clones that have expanded.

V gene	clone size	D gene	J gene	CDR3 protein	CDR3 DNA
TRBV2	once	.	TRBJ2-7	CASSEAPLGSSYEQYF	TGTGCCAGCAGTGAAGCGCCCCTGGGGAGCTCCTACGAGCAGTACTTC
TRBV2	few	.	TRBJ2-2	CASRPEDKTGELFF	TGTGCCAGCAGACCCGAGGACAAAACCGGGGAGCTGTTTTTT
TRBV28	.	.	TRBJ1-5	CASSRGPQNQPQHF	TGTGCCAGCAGCCGCGGGCCGCAGAATCAGCCCCAGCATTTT
TRBV7-6	.	.	TRBJ1-6	CASSPTSGRGSPLHF	TGTGCCAGCAGCCCAACTAGCGGACGAGGATCACCCCTCCACTTT
TRBV23-1	.	TRBD2	TRBJ2-2	CASSQSHPTSGGADGELFF	TGCGCCAGCAGTCAATCTCATCCGACTAGCGGGGGGGCGGACGGGGAGCTGTTTTTT
TRBV4-2	.	.	TRBJ2-3	CASSQPGGTDTQYF	TGTGCCAGCAGCCAACCCGGAGGCACAGATACGCAGTATTTT
TRBV2	.	.	TRBJ1-2	CASSLPGAEHGYTF	TGTGCCAGCAGTCTACCCGGAGCCGAACATGGCTACACCTTC
TRBV11-2	.	TRBD1	TRBJ2-1	CASSLGTGRYNEQFF	TGTGCCAGCAGCTTGGGGACAGGGAGGTACAATGAGCAGTTCTTC
TRBV6-5	.	.	TRBJ1-2	CASIAQTVNYGYTF	TGTGCCAGCATAGCCCAGACAGTTAACTATGGCTACACCTTC
TRBV5-6	few	TRBD1	TRBJ1-5	CASSLEGTDLDF	TGTGCCAGCAGCTTGGAAGGGACAGACCTTGATTTT
TRBV7-9	.	.	TRBJ2-7	CASSLRAGGYEQYF	TGTGCCAGCAGCTTACGTGCAGGGGGGTACGAGCAGTACTTC
TRBV3-1/TRBV3-2	.	.	TRBJ1-1	CASSQAGLDTEAFF	TGTGCCAGCAGCCAAGCAGGGCTGGACACTGAAGCTTTCTTT
TRBV7-6	.	.	TRBJ1-1	CASSAGANTEAFF	TGTGCCAGCAGCGCGGGGGCCAACACTGAAGCTTTCTTT
TRBV6-5	few	.	TRBJ1-6	CASTWGRGGSPLHF	TGTGCCAGCACTTGGGGGAGGGGGGGTTCACCCCTCCACTTT
TRBV28	few	TRBD1	TRBJ1-2	CASSEGAYGYTF	TGTGCCAGCAGTGAGGGGGCGTATGGCTACACCTTC
TRBV2	.	TRBD1	TRBJ2-1	CASRKGDRGEQFF	TGTGCCAGCAGGAAAGGGGACAGGGGTGAGCAGTTCTTC
TRBV7-9	.	TRBD1	TRBJ1-5	CASSLGQPNQPQHF	TGTGCCAGCAGCTTGGGACAGCCAAATCAGCCCCAGCATTTT
TRBV30	.	.	TRBJ1-6	CAWTGGSNSPLHF	TGTGCCTGGACTGGGGGGAGTAATTCACCCCTCCACTTT
TRBV3-1/TRBV3-2	.	.	TRBJ2-3	CASSQDLGMADSGLTDTQYF	TGTGCCAGCAGCCAAGATCTGGGGATGGCAGATAGCGGACTCACAGATACGCAGTATTTT
TRBV29-1	.	.	TRBJ2-3	CSVLREQTDTQYF	TGCAGCGTTCTCAGGGAACAGACAGATACGCAGTATTTT
TRBV5-4	once	.	TRBJ1-2	CASSRRSPVGFGYTF	TGTGCCAGCAGCAGACGGAGCCCCGTCGGGTTCGGCTACACCTTC
TRBV20-1	.	.	TRBJ2-7	CSALTGPEQYF	TGCAGTGCACTAACCGGCCCGGAGCAGTACTTC
TRBV19	.	.	TRBJ2-3	CASSPTGYTDTQYF	TGTGCCAGTAGTCCGACTGGTTACACAGATACGCAGTATTTT
TRBV2	.	.	TRBJ2-1	CASSGGVAYNEQFF	TGTGCCAGCAGTGGCGGGGTCGCCTACAATGAGCAGTTCTTC
TRBV7-9	.	.	TRBJ2-1	CASSYGASAYNEQFF	TGTGCCAGCAGCTATGGAGCTAGCGCATACAATGAGCAGTTCTTC
TRBV28	.	.	TRBJ2-7	CASSLYRINEQYF	TGTGCCAGCAGTTTATACAGGATAAACGAGCAGTACTTC
TRBV6-5	once	.	TRBJ1-1	CASSYIQVHTEAFF	TGTGCCAGCAGTTACATACAGGTGCACACTGAAGCTTTCTTT
TRBV28	few	TRBD1	TRBJ1-3	CASSPDRGAGNTIYF	TGTGCCAGCAGTCCCGACAGGGGAGCTGGAAACACCATATATTTT
TRBV9	.	TRBD1	TRBJ2-7	CASSVGQGAGSYEQYF	TGTGCCAGCAGCGTAGGACAGGGGGCGGGTTCCTACGAGCAGTACTTC
TRBV7-3	.	.	TRBJ2-3	CASSQGAGGTDTQYF	TGTGCCAGCAGCCAGGGGGCGGGGGGCACAGATACGCAGTATTTT
TRBV4-2	.	.	TRBJ2-1	CASSQGAGTYNEQFF	TGTGCCAGCAGCCAAGGGGCGGGGACCTACAATGAGCAGTTCTTC
TRBV28	.	.	TRBJ1-5	CASSDLGTNQPQHF	TGTGCCAGCAGTGATCTTGGGACTAATCAGCCCCAGCATTTT
TRBV5-8	.	TRBD1	TRBJ1-1	CASSFPYGTANTEAFF	TGTGCCAGCAGCTTTCCCTACGGGACAGCGAACACTGAAGCTTTCTTT
TRBV29-1	.	.	TRBJ1-2	CSVVETEINYGYTF	TGCAGCGTTGTGGAGACAGAGATTAACTATGGCTACACCTTC
TRBV28	.	TRBD1	TRBJ1-6	CASSRTGVNSPLHF	TGTGCCAGCAGTAGGACAGGGGTGAATTCACCCCTCCACTTT
TRBV7-9	.	.	TRBJ1-1	CASSFPRQNNEAFF	TGTGCCAGCAGCTTCCCCAGGCAAAATAATGAAGCTTTCTTT
TRBV6-1	.	.	TRBJ1-2	CASSEAQGSLNYGYTF	TGTGCCAGCAGTGAAGCTCAGGGAAGTCTAAACTATGGCTACACCTTC
TRBV4-2	.	.	TRBJ1-5	CASSQDTTAGDTLSNQPQHF	TGTGCCAGCAGCCAAGATACGACCGCGGGGGACACCCTTAGCAATCAGCCCCAGCATTTT
TRBV12-3/TRBV12-4	.	.	TRBJ1-2	CASSRGDGYTF	TGTGCCAGCAGTAGGGGCGATGGCTACACCTTC
TRBV2	.	TRBD1	TRBJ1-3	CASITTGRNTIYF	TGTGCCAGCATTACGACAGGGAGAAACACCATATATTTT
TRBV2	.	.	TRBJ1-4	CASSIGDNEKLFF	TGTGCCAGCAGTATTGGGGACAACGAAAAACTGTTTTTT
TRBV5-4	.	.	TRBJ1-4	CASSFELATNEKLFF	TGTGCCAGCAGTTTCGAACTTGCAACTAATGAAAAACTGTTTTTT
TRBV21-1	.	.	TRBJ2-3	CASSKIPGQGSGTDTQYF	TGTGCCAGCAGCAAAATCCCCGGACAGGGATCTGGCACAGATACGCAGTATTTT
TRBV12-3/TRBV12-4	.	TRBD1	TRBJ1-2	CASSDRGGYTF	TGTGCCAGCAGCGACAGGGGCGGCTACACCTTC
TRBV19	.	.	TRBJ1-5	CASSAFTNQPQHF	TGTGCCAGTAGTGCCTTCACAAATCAGCCCCAGCATTTT
TRBV6-2/TRBV6-3	.	.	TRBJ2-3	CASSPKEAPDTQYF	TGTGCCAGCAGCCCCAAGGAGGCGCCAGATACGCAGTATTTT
TRBV7-9	few	TRBD1	TRBJ1-5	CASSPGTGDNQPQHF	TGTGCCAGCAGTCCCGGGACAGGAGACAATCAGCCCCAGCATTTT
TRBV3-1/TRBV3-2	.	.	TRBJ1-1	CASSYSLGGTTEAFF	TGTGCCAGCAGCTATTCCCTCGGGGGAACGACTGAAGCTTTCTTT
TRBV7-2	.	.	TRBJ2-6	CAGHYSGANVLTF	TGTGCCGGTCACTACTCTGGGGCCAACGTCCTGACTTTC
TRBV5-1	.	.	TRBJ1-5	CASSLEGQPQHF	TGCGCCAGCAGCTTGGAGGGGCAGCCCCAGCATTTT
TRBV7-8	.	.	TRBJ2-1	CASSRTGTSNEQFF	TGTGCCAGCAGCCGGACCGGGACTTCGAATGAGCAGTTCTTC
TRBV9	.	.	TRBJ1-2	CASRGAVHGYTF	TGTGCCAGCAGAGGGGCCGTACATGGCTACACCTTC
TRBV3-1/TRBV3-2	.	TRBD1	TRBJ2-7	CASSPGTAPYEQYF	TGTGCCAGCAGCCCGGGGACAGCCCCCTACGAGCAGTACTTC